This TCR beta chain was recovered during a study of cytomegalovirus exposure and HLA in healthy donors. Germline V CDR1 and CDR2: MNHEY, SMNVEV (reference sequence). V shed 4 bases and J shed 6 bases, with 10 bases lying between them. CDR3 length: 13 amino acids. It was with 60 Vbeta and 13 Jbeta primers that the PCR ran. Assay: immunoSEQ multiplex PCR; the TCRdb copy retains only in-frame clones and omits some. The repertoire holds 100,000 or so clones, with about three fifths as singletons. The source of this sequence is a human donor in good health. Specimen: PBMCs. The V gene is TRBV27, the J gene TRBJ1-5, with a possible D match to TRBD1 (5 bases). CDR3 amino acids: CASSYAGLQPQHF. CDR3 in DNA: TGTGCCAGCAGTTATGCGGGGCTTCAGCCCCAGCATTTT.